This T cell receptor beta chain stems from a study of blood T cell repertoires in COVID-19. Study in general: Whether acute or convalescent, the COVID-19 samples came from the United States, Italy and Spain.

Original processing notes: By means of reference gene primer amplification, nucleated cell counts were estimated. Repertoires were generated with immunoSEQ multiplex PCR, while TCRdb's copy carries only in-frame clones and drops some. V and J calls plus clone size are reproduced from that table; the DNA served to infer D and trimming. The table lists a few hundred thousand clones, approximately 82% of them singletons, with about 1.5% in the top ten. As to this clone: At one of its ends the junction is not consistent with the germline gene, which may arise from a read error.

Looked up from germline, CDR1 is MDHEN and CDR2 is SYDVKM. The CDR3 loop spans 17 amino acids. Sequenced input: peripheral blood. The TCR sequence derives from a woman aged 40 to 55 who had recovered from COVID-19. This chain joins TRBV28 and TRBJ1-1; 9 bases align to TRBD1. The CDR3 bases are TGTGCCAGCAGTTTAATCCCCTCCGGGACAGGGAACTCTGAAGCTTTCTTT. Its translation: CASSLIPSGTGNSEAFF.